This is a list of T cell receptor beta chains from one sample in a study of memory CD4+ T cells and cytomegalovirus serostatus. The protocol was immunoSEQ multiplex PCR, while the TCRdb copy is restricted to in-frame clones and leaves out a portion. The repertoire consists of about 56,000 clones, with 82% occurring once and the leading ten covering less than 0.5%. Sequencing was carried out using memory CD4+ T cells from blood. Every receptor here comes from an adult in good health and CMV-seronegative. The CDR3 runs from the conserved cysteine through the conserved F or W.

V	J	CDR3
TRBV29-1	TRBJ1-1	CSARVPLSRNTEAFF
TRBV7-2	TRBJ1-2	CASSPGRGDGYTF
TRBV27	TRBJ1-2	CASSPLWGENGYTF
TRBV2	TRBJ1-4	CASRQDILNEKLFF
TRBV6-1	TRBJ2-7	CASRFTGTGLIEQYF
TRBV29-1	TRBJ1-1	CSVEDRTGLTEAFF
TRBV7-2	TRBJ2-5	CASSFGQGKTQYF
TRBV19	TRBJ2-5	CASSIGGETQYF
TRBV2	TRBJ1-5	CASSGPYQPQHF
TRBV10-3	TRBJ1-1	CAIRMNTEAFF
TRBV7-7	TRBJ2-5	CASSLGGGAGETQYF
TRBV4-2	TRBJ1-6	CASSQEGKGRTPLHF
TRBV28	TRBJ2-7	CASNPGTTYEQYF
TRBV7-9	TRBJ2-6	CASSPLSGKKNSGANVLTF
TRBV28	TRBJ1-2	CASNNRGTGNYGYTF
TRBV30	TRBJ1-4	CAWATGPNEKLFF
TRBV18	TRBJ1-5	CASSGGSYSNQPQHF
TRBV7-3	TRBJ2-3	CASSLIGLAGVSDTQYF
TRBV5-1	TRBJ1-4	CASSLGGGGLANEKLFF
TRBV7-8	TRBJ2-7	CASSPRDRSSYEQYF
TRBV7-2	TRBJ2-4	CASTSAAGVDIQYF
TRBV7-7	TRBJ2-7	CASSLETASSYEQYF
TRBV10-2	TRBJ2-5	CASSHGTSGGETQYF
TRBV7-9	TRBJ1-2	CASSLDASGRRDGYTF
TRBV6-5	TRBJ2-6	CASSYKGSGANVLTF
TRBV9	TRBJ2-5	CASSAGQPKETQYF
TRBV11-2	TRBJ2-6	CASSHYGGGGADGANVLTF
TRBV9	TRBJ2-1	CASSVDEGRVFFRGYNEQFF
TRBV7-2	TRBJ2-4	CASSLDRVAKNIQYF
TRBV6-1	TRBJ1-2	CASAVGAVDGYTF
TRBV10-3	TRBJ1-1	CAISESAFGGTEAFF